The next 14 T cell receptor beta chains were all read from a single sample in a study of T cells after yellow fever vaccination. A single record per CDR3 protein comes from TCRdb applying MiXCR to the 5' RACE reads. The sample has 620,000 or so distinct CDR3 sequences, less than 20% seen once. The sample was PBMCs, taken 4 to 6 days after the first yellow fever vaccination. These TCRs come from a man aged 18 to 35 who received the YFV17D yellow fever vaccine.

The V call is TRBV20-1, the J call TRBJ1-1; no clear D gene. This CDR3 is 12 amino acids long. The V gene's germline CDR1 is DFQATT and CDR2 SNEGSKA (reference sequence). V was pared by 0 bases and J by 5 bases, with 7 bases between. The CDR3 spells CSARDGRTEAFF. DNA of the CDR3: TGCAGTGCTAGAGACGGGAGGACTGAAGCTTTCTTT.

This clonotype turned up a few times. The chain uses TRBV7-2 and TRBJ2-1; either TRBD1 or TRBD2 may supply D (6 bases each). Germline V gene lookup returns CDR1 SGHTA and CDR2 FQGNSA. The CDR3 spans 15 residues. V gave up 4 bases and J gave up 8 bases, with 18 bases separating them. In nucleotides, the CDR3 is TGTGCCAGCAGCTCAGTGGGGGGCGAGGGTTATGAGCAGTTCTTC. This translates into CASSSVGGEGYEQFF.

The rearrangement links TRBV6-1 to TRBJ2-2; tentatively, D is TRBD1 (5 bases). The CDR3 totals 17 residues. Germline CDR1 reads MNHNS; CDR2 reads SASEGT. V lost 2 bases and J lost 6, with 19 bases in between. The CDR3 DNA reads as TGTGCCAGCAGTGAACTACTCGGATCGATGGGGCCCGGGGAGCTGTTTTTT. Amino acids: CASSELLGSMGPGELFF.

The chain has TRBV20-1 and TRBJ1-3; D is unresolved. V gave up 0 bases and J gave up 2 bases, with 8 bases separating them. From germline, CDR1 is DFQATT and CDR2 SNEGSKA (reference sequence). This CDR3 contains 14 residues. Here the CDR3 reads CSAREGGPGNTIYF. The CDR3 nucleotides are TGCAGTGCTAGAGAAGGCGGACCTGGAAACACCATATATTTT.

The chain links TRBV7-8 to TRBJ2-3; D remains unclear. The CDR3 runs to 16 residues. Trimming removed 1 base from V and 0 bases from J, with 11 bases in between. Germline-derived CDR1 and CDR2 are SGHVS and FQNEAQ. In DNA form, the CDR3 reads TGTGCCAGCAGCTTAGGCGCCCAGACTAGCACAGATACGCAGTATTTT. As protein: CASSLGAQTSTDTQYF. Based on the CDR3 plus reference TRBV7-8 and TRBJ2-3, the full variable domain is GAGVSQSPRYKVAKRGQDVALRCDPISGHVSLFWYQQALGQGPEFLTYFQNEAQLDKSGLPSDRFFAERPEGSVSTLKIQRTQQEDSAVYLCASSLGAQTSTDTQYFGPGTRLTVL.

The chain is built from TRBV25-1 and TRBJ1-1; 12 bases agree with TRBD1. Germline CDR1 reads MGHDK; CDR2 reads SYGVNS. CDR3 length: 12 amino acids. V was clipped by 3 bases and J by 14 bases; unmatched bases: 4. CDR3 loop: CASSDTGTGGFF. CDR3 in DNA: TGTGCCAGCAGTGACACCGGGACAGGGGGCTTCTTT.

This chain joins TRBV3-1 and TRBJ1-6; no clear D gene. Trimming left V 4 bases short and J 11 bases short, with 21 bases between. CDR3 length: 16 residues. Germline-derived CDR1 and CDR2 are LGHDT and YNNKEL (reference sequence). This CDR3 reads CASSLSIRLWEAPLHF. The CDR3 nucleotides read TGTGCCAGCAGCCTTTCGATCCGGTTATGGGAGGCACCCCTCCACTTT.

CDR3 nucleotides: TGCAGTGCTAGTGATCCGGGACTAGCGGGGGCCGTCAACATTCAGTACTTC. It translates to CSASDPGLAGAVNIQYF. J is TRBJ2-4 and V is TRBV20-1, with 14 bases identical to TRBD2. CDR3 length: 17 amino acids. Germline-derived CDR1 and CDR2 are DFQATT and SNEGSKA (reference sequence). J lost 7 bases, V lost 3 bases, and 11 bases had no gene match.

In its sample, this clonotype was seen many times. This chain uses TRBV4-3 with TRBJ1-5, with a possible D match to TRBD1 (6 bases). Looked up from germline, CDR1 is LGHNA and CDR2 is YSLEER. The V gene lost 10 bases and the J gene lost 6 bases, with 19 bases spanning the gap. This CDR3 contains 14 residues. The CDR3, as DNA: TGCGCCATCAAACCCTCGGGGGCAGGTCAGCCCCAGCATTTT. As protein: CAIKPSGAGQPQHF.

The gene calls are TRBV7-2 and TRBJ1-2; tentative D call: TRBD1 (6 bases). The CDR3 spans 18 residues. V lost 0 bases and J lost 8, with 25 bases in between. The germline CDR1 and CDR2 sequences are SGHTA and FQGNSA. CDR3 in amino acids: CASSLAPPGHQGSGGYTF. The CDR3 DNA is TGTGCCAGCAGCTTAGCGCCCCCGGGACACCAAGGTAGTGGAGGCTACACCTTC.

The rearrangement uses TRBV5-8 and TRBJ1-4; D unclear. CDR3 length: 12 residues. V lost 4 bases, J lost 6 bases, and 7 bases lay in between. Germline V gene sequence: CDR1 SGHTS, CDR2 YDEGEE. The CDR3 reads CASSGPYEKLFF. The CDR3 DNA is TGTGCCAGCAGCGGACCGTATGAAAAACTGTTTTTT.

This clonotype has just a few counts. The chain employs TRBV4-2 and TRBJ2-3; D remains ambiguous. The V and J ends lost 4 bases and 0 bases respectively, with 17 bases between them. Germline CDR1 reads LGHNA; CDR2 reads YNFKEQ. The CDR3 spans 17 residues. CDR3 nucleotide sequence: TGTGCCAGCAGCCCTACCCCGGTCGGCGCTAGCACAGATACGCAGTATTTT. It specifies CASSPTPVGASTDTQYF.

The chain joins TRBV7-9 to TRBJ1-3, with a tentative D call TRBD1 (6 bases). The ends were cut back, 6 bases at V and 0 bases at J, with 12 bases in the middle. The V gene's germline CDR1 is SEHNR and CDR2 FQNEAQ (reference sequence). The CDR3 consists of 15 residues. CDR3 in amino acids: CASRKQGYSGNTIYF. In DNA form, the CDR3 reads TGTGCCAGCAGAAAACAGGGTTACTCTGGAAACACCATATATTTT.

This chain links TRBV6-4 with TRBJ2-1, with TRBD2 identical over 9 bases. This CDR3 contains 15 residues. V shed 2 bases and J 3 bases; nucleotides not matched to a gene: 2. Per the germline V gene, CDR1 is MRHNA and CDR2 is SNTAGT. In DNA, the CDR3 is TGTGCCAGCAGTGACGGTAGCGGGAGCTACAATGAGCAGTTCTTC. Translation gives CASSDGSGSYNEQFF.